This TCR beta chain derives from a study of blood T cell repertoires in COVID-19. Whole-study context: Samples came from the United States, Italy and Spain, spanning acute and convalescent COVID-19. PBMCs, B-cell-depleted T cells, or T cells provided the cDNA or gDNA that made up the material.

The germline CDR1 and CDR2 sequences are SGHAT and FQNNGV. This CDR3 has 13 amino acids. V was shortened by 5 bases and J by 1 base, with 8 bases between the two germline ends. Per the authors' pipeline: Reference gene primer amplification in the assay estimated nucleated cell counts. Libraries were prepared by immunoSEQ multiplex PCR; TCRdb keeps only in-frame clonotypes and omits some of them. Clone size and the V and J calls come from that table; the DNA yielded D and trimming. The sample has tens of thousands of clones; about 73% are singletons. The clonotype originates from a man aged 60-69 years with acute or convalescent COVID-19. The sample taken for sequencing was peripheral blood. The V and J genes are TRBV11-2 and TRBJ1-2; D is unresolved. The CDR3 DNA reads as TGTGCCAGCAGCCGAGGGAGTAACTATGGCTACACCTTC. This translates into CASSRGSNYGYTF.